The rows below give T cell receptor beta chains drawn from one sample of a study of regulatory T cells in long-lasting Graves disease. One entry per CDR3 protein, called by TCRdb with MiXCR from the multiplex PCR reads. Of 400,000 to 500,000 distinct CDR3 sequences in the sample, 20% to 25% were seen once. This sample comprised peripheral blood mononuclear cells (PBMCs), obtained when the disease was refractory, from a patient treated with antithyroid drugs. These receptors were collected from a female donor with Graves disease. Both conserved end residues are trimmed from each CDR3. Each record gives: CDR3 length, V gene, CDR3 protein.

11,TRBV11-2,ASSLGPVNEQF
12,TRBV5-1,ASSLGMGNTEAF
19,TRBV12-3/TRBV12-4,ASRLLRRGVFPRSITDTQY
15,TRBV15,ATSRDRPGRGTEKLF
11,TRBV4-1,ASSQGADGVAF
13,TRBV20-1,SASPPGLAVGTQY
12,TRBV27,ASSPGQENQPQH
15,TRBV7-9,ASSPIQTSGRPGELF
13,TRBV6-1,ASSVTGGRTGELF
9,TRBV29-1,SVGVPRGYT
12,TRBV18,ASSPRTGLHEQY
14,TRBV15,ATSRDQSRERYEQY
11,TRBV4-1,ASSQGVSYEQY
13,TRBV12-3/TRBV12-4,ASSLVQGLSYEQY
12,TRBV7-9,ASSLGTSPSEQY
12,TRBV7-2,ASSTAGAANEQF